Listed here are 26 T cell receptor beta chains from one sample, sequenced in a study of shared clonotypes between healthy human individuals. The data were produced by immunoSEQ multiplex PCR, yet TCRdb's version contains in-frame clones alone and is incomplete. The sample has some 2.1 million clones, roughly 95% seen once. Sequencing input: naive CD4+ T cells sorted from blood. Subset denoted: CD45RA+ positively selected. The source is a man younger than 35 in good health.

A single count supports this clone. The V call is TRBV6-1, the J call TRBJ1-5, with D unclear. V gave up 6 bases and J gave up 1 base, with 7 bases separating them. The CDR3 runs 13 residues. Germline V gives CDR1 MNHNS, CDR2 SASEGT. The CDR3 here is CASRQRSNQPQHF. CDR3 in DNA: TGTGCCAGCAGACAGAGGAGCAATCAGCCCCAGCATTTT.

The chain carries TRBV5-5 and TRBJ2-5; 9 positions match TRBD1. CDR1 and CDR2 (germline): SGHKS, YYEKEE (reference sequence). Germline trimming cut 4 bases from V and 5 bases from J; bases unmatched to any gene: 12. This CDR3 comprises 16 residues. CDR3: CASSPIWGQGTETQYF. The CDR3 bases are TGTGCCAGCAGCCCCATCTGGGGACAGGGTACTGAGACCCAGTACTTC. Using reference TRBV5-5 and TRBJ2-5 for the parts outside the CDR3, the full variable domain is DAGVTQSPTHLIKTRGQQVTLRCSPISGHKSVSWYQQVLGQGPQFIFQYYEKEERGRGNFPDRFSARQFPNYSSELNVNALLLGDSALYLCASSPIWGQGTETQYFGPGTRLLVL.

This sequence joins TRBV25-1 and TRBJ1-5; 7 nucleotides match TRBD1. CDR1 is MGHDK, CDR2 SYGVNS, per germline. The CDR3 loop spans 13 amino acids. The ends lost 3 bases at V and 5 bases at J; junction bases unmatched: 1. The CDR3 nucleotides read TGTGCCAGCAGTGATACAGGGGATCAGCCCCAGCATTTT. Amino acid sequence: CASSDTGDQPQHF.

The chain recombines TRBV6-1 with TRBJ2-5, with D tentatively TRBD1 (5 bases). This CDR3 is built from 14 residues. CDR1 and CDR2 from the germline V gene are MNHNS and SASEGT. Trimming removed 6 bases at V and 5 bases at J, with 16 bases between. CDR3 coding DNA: TGTGCCAGCAGGAGGCAGGGAATTTTTGAGACCCAGTACTTC. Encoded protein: CASRRQGIFETQYF.

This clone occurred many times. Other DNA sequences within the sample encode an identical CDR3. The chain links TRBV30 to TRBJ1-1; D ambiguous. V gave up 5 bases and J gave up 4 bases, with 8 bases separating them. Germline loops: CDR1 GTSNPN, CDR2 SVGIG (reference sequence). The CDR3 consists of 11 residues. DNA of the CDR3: TGTGCCTGGGAAGCCACCACTGAAGCTTTCTTT. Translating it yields CAWEATTEAFF.

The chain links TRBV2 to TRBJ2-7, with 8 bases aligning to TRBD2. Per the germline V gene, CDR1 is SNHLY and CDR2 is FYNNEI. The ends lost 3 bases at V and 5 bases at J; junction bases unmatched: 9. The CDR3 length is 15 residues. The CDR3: CASSDTGGARNEQYF. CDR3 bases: TGTGCCAGCAGTGATACGGGGGGGGCTCGTAACGAGCAGTACTTC.

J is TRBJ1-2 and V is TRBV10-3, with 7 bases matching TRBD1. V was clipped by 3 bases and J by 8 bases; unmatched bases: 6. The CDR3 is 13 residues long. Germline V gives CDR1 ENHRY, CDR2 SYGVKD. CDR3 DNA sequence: TGTGCCATCAGTGACCCACAGGACAGGGGCTACACCTTC. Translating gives CAISDPQDRGYTF.

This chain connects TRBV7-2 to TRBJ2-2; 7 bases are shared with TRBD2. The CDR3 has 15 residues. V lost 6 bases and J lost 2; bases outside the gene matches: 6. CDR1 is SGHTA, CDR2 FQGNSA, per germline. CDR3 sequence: CASSWGGPNTGELFF. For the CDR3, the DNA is TGTGCCAGCAGTTGGGGAGGGCCAAACACCGGGGAGCTGTTTTTT.

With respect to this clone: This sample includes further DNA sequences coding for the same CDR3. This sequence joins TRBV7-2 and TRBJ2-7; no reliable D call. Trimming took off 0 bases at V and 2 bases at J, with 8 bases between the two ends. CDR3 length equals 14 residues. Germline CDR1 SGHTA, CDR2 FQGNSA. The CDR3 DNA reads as TGTGCCAGCAGCTTAGCGGGTGTAACCTACGAGCAGTACTTC. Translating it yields CASSLAGVTYEQYF.

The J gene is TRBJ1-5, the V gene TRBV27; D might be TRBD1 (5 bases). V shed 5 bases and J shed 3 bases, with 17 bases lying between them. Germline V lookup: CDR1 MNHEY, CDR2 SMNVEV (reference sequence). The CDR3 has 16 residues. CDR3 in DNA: TGTGCCAGCAGTCCCCAGGGTAAGGGGCTCAATCAGCCCCAGCATTTT. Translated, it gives CASSPQGKGLNQPQHF.

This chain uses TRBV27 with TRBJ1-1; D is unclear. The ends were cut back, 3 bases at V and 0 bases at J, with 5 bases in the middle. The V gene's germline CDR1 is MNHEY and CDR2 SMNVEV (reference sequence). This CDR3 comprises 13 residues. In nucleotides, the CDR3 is TGTGCCAGCAGTTTTAGAGTGAACACTGAAGCTTTCTTT. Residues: CASSFRVNTEAFF.

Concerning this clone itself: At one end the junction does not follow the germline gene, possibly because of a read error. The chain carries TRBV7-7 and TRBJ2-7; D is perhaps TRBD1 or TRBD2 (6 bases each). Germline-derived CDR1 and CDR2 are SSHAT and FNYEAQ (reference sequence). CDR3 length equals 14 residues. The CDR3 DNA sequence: TGTGCTAGCAGCTTAGGGGGGCAGGCCTACGAGCAGTACTTC. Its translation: CASSLGGQAYEQYF.

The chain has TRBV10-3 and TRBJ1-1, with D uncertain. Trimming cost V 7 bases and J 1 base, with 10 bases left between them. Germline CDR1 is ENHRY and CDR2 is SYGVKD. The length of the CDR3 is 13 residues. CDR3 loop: CAINRQENTEAFF. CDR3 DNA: TGTGCCATCAATCGACAAGAGAACACTGAAGCTTTCTTT.

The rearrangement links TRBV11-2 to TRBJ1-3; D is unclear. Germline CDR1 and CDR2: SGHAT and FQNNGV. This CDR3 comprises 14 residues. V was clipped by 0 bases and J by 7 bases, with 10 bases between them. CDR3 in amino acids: CASSLDHGPNTIYF. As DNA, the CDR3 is TGTGCCAGCAGCTTAGATCACGGGCCGAACACCATATATTTT.

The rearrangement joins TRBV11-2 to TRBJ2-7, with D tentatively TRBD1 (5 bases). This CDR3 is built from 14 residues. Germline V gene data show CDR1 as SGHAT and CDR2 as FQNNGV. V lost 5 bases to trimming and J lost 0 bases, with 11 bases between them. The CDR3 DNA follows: TGTGCCAGCAGCCCAGGGTGGGCCTCCTACGAGCAGTACTTC. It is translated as CASSPGWASYEQYF.

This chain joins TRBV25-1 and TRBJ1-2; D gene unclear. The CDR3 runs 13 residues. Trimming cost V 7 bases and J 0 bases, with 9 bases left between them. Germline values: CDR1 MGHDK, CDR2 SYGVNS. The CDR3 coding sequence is TGTGCCAGCAAGGACCCGGCTAACTATGGCTACACCTTC. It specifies CASKDPANYGYTF.

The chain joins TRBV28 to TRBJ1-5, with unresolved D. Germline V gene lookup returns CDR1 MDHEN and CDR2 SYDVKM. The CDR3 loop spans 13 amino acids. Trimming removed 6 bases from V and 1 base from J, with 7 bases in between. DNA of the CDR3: TGTGCCAGCAGCAGGAAAAGCAATCAGCCCCAGCATTTT. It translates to CASSRKSNQPQHF.

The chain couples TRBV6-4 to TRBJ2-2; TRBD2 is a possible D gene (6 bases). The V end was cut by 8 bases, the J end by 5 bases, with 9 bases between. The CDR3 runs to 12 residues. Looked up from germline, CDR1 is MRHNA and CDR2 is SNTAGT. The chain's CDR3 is CASRGNTGELFF. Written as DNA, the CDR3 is TGTGCCAGCCGGGGGAATACCGGGGAGCTGTTTTTT.

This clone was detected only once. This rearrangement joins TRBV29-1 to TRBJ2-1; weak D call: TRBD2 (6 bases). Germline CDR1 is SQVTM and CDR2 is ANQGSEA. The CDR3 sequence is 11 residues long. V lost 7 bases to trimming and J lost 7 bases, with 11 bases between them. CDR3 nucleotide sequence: TGCAGCGGGGGCGCGGGAAATGAGCAGTTCTTC. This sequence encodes CSGGAGNEQFF.

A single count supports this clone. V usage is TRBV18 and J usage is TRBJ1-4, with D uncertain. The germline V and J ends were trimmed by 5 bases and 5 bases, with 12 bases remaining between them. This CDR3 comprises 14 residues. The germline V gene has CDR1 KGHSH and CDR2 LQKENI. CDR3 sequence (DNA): TGTGCCAGCTCAAACAGACAAGTAAATGAAAAACTGTTTTTT. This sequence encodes CASSNRQVNEKLFF.

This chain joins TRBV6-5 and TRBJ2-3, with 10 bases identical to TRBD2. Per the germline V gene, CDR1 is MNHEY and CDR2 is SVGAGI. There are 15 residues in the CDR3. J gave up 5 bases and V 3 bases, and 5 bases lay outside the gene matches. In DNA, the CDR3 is TGTGCCAGCAGTTATCTAGCGGGGGCGGTAGATACGCAGTATTTT. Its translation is CASSYLAGAVDTQYF.

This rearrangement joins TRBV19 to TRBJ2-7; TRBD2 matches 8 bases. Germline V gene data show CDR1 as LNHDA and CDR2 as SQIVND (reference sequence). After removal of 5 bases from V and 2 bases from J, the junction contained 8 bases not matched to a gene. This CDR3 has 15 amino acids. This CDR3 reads CASSETSGPTYEQYF. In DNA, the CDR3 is TGTGCCAGTAGTGAAACTAGCGGACCAACCTACGAGCAGTACTTC.

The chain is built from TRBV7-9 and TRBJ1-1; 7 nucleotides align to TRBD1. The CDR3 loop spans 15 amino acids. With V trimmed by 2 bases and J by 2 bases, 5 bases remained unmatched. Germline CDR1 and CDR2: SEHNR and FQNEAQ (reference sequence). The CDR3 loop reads CASSLLAGGNTEAFF. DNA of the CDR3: TGTGCCAGCAGCTTACTGGCAGGGGGTAACACTGAAGCTTTCTTT.

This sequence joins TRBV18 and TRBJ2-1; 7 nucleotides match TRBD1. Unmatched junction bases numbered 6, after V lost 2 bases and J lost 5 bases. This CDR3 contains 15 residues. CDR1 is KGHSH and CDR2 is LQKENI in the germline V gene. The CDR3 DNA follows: TGTGCCAGCTCACCAAGGCAGGGGGACAACAATGAGCAGTTCTTC. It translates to CASSPRQGDNNEQFF.

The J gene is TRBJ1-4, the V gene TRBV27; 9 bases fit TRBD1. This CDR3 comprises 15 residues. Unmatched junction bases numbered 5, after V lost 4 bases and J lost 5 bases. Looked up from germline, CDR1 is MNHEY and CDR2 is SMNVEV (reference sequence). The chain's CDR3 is CASSSNRGLNEKLFF. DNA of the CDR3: TGTGCCAGCAGTTCAAACAGGGGGCTGAATGAAAAACTGTTTTTT.

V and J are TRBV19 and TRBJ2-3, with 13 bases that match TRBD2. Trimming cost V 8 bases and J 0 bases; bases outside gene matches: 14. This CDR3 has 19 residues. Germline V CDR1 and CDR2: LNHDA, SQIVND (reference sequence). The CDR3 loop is CASEPGTSGKRTSTDTQYF. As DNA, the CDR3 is TGTGCCAGTGAACCCGGGACTAGCGGGAAACGAACTAGCACAGATACGCAGTATTTT.